The entry that follows covers one T cell receptor (beta chain) sequence. The antigen is unknown. The 5'RACE method, run with constant-segment primers, produced TCR alpha and TCR beta cDNA libraries (carrying sample barcodes and UMIs). One entry per CDR3 protein, called by TCRdb with MiXCR from the 5' RACE reads. Of about 190,000 distinct CDR3 sequences listed, around 17% were seen once; the top ten hold around 2.4%. This CDR3 comprises 16 residues. CDR1 KGHDR and CDR2 SFDVKD come from the germline V gene. V was clipped by 3 bases and J by 8 bases, with 21 bases between them. This entry is derived from a study of T-cell memory formation after mild COVID-19. Whole-study results and caveats: Cross-reactive memory appears to have joined, as suggested by some responding clones showing up in pre-infection memory. From day 15 to 85, contracting clones were balanced between CD4 and CD8, whereas later expanders leaned toward CD4+. Contracting CD4+ clones were located mainly in CM and EM, and CD8+ clones in EMRA.

Specimen: PBMCs or a T cell subset sorted from them (not recorded which). The source is an adult woman who had mild COVID-19 (a few samples of this study predate the infection). Cell type and time point are not known. This rearrangement joins TRBV24-1 to TRBJ1-2, with TRBD1 as a possible D gene (6 bases). This CDR3 reads CATSDPTQLGALGYTF. In DNA, the CDR3 is TGTGCCACCAGTGATCCAACCCAATTGGGGGCTCTGGGCTACACCTTC.